This TCR beta chain was identified during a study of OX40 agonist ivuxolimab in advanced cancers. Study at large: Mean age about 60 years, range roughly 20 to 85; 82.7% male.

The length of the CDR3 is 15 residues. Germline CDR1 LNHDA, CDR2 SQIVND (reference sequence). Trimming pared 3 bases from V and 4 bases from J, leaving 15 bases between. Study observations and caveats: Among the lowest peripheral clonal expansion occurred in 0.1-3.0 mg/kg partial responders. On average, CD8+ T cells had more expanded clones than CD4+.

On this clone itself: No antigen is known for it.

Some clones are missing from TCRdb's copy, which holds only in-frame ones; the method was immunoSEQ multiplex PCR. In the table there are 65,000 to 70,000 clones, around 87% of which are singletons. The sequence was obtained from an adult with an advanced solid tumor such as melanoma, head and neck, liver or kidney cancer. This chain joins TRBV19 and TRBJ1-2, with unresolved D. The specimen was CD4+ or CD8+ T cells sorted from blood, collected in a trial of the OX40 agonist ivuxolimab. DNA of the CDR3: TGTGCCAGTAGTATTACCCCGAGAGGGAGCTATGGCTACACCTTC. Its protein product is CASSITPRGSYGYTF.